This T cell receptor beta chain emerged from a study of blood T cell repertoires in COVID-19. In germline, CDR1 is GTSNPN, CDR2 SVGIG (reference sequence). The CDR3 length is 12 residues. V was clipped by 4 bases and J by 4 bases, with 10 bases between them. Per the original methods: Estimates of nucleated cell counts were drawn from the amplification of reference gene primers. Libraries were prepared by immunoSEQ multiplex PCR; TCRdb keeps only in-frame clonotypes and omits some of them. V and J calls and clone size come straight from that table; D and trimming were deduced from the DNA. The sample has under 300,000 clones, approximately 91% seen once. In assigning cohorts, the study relied on participant-reported clinical history.

The rearrangement links TRBV30 to TRBJ1-2; D is unresolved. The clonotype comes from a human donor in a cohort exposed to, infected with or recovered from COVID-19 (not recorded which). The donor label of this sample is uncertain. The sequenced material came from PBMCs or T cells enriched from blood (not recorded which). Written as DNA, the CDR3 is TGTGCCTGGACTCCTTTGTTCTATGGCTACACCTTC. Translation: CAWTPLFYGYTF. Full variable domain (missing parts from reference TRBV30 and TRBJ1-2): SQTIHQWPATLVQPVGSPLSLECTVEGTSNPNLYWYRQAAGRGLQLLFYSVGIGQISSEVPQNLSASRPQDRQFILSSKKLLLSDSGFYLCAWTPLFYGYTFGSGTRLTVV.